The clone carrying this TCR beta chain was counted ten times or more. CDR1 SNHLY and CDR2 FYNNEI come from the germline V gene. V was trimmed by 2 bases and J by 4 bases, leaving 8 bases between them. The CDR3 is 14 amino acids. This entry comes from a study of T cells in Graves' hyperthyroidism and ophthalmopathy. There were TCR beta CDR3 regions amplified from RNA transcripts. The HTBI primer set served for first-round RT-PCR of the TCR CDR3. TCRdb passed the multiplex PCR reads through MiXCR, listing each CDR3 protein once. In the table there are around 400,000 distinct CDR3 sequences, 15% to 18% of which are singletons.

The sample consisted of blood. The V gene is TRBV2, the J gene TRBJ2-2; tentative D call: TRBD2 (5 bases). The TCR was taken from a woman younger than 35 with Graves' hyperthyroidism that later progressed to Graves' ophthalmopathy. DNA for the CDR3: TGTGCCAGCAGTGAAATCCGGGGCACCGGGGAGCTGTTTTTT. This gives the protein CASSEIRGTGELFF.